This T cell receptor beta chain was captured by sequencing in a study of T cells in Graves' hyperthyroidism and ophthalmopathy. Study-wide results and limits: Ophthalmopathy, which appeared later, was predicted by the model a median around 6 months before onset.

The source material, RNA transcripts, was used to amplify TCR beta CDR3 regions. The HTBI primer set served for first-round RT-PCR of the TCR CDR3. TCRdb reprocessed the multiplex PCR reads via MiXCR and lists one record per CDR3 protein. The data show about 380,000 distinct CDR3 sequences, approximately 15% seen once. This clonotype was detected many times. The antigen is undetermined. The clonotype originates from a woman aged 55-70 years with Graves' hyperthyroidism. Sequenced input: blood.

CDR3 protein: CASRWDRGATYEQYF. The CDR3 DNA follows: TGTGCCAGCAGGTGGGACAGGGGCGCGACCTACGAGCAGTACTTC. The gene calls are TRBV27 and TRBJ2-7; 10 nucleotides agree with TRBD1. The CDR3 extends over 15 amino acids. V shed 6 bases, J shed 2 bases, and the junction held 7 bases outside the gene matches. Germline-derived CDR1 and CDR2 are MNHEY and SMNVEV (reference sequence).